Listed below are T cell receptor beta chains from one sample, sequenced in a study of cytomegalovirus exposure and HLA in healthy donors. TCRdb's copy holds only in-frame clones and misses some; the assay was immunoSEQ multiplex PCR. This sample has some 220,000 clones, with just over 75% found just once. Sequencing was carried out using PBMCs. These receptors were collected from a woman aged 55-69 years in good health and CMV-seropositive. The CDR3 runs from the conserved cysteine through the conserved F or W. The order of the fields is J gene, V gene, clone size, D gene, CDR3 protein, CDR3 DNA. A D gene is named only where the DNA matches it firmly. Expanded clones are given a class, and other clones once, few, many or no size at all.

>TRBJ2-5|TRBV5-1|-|TRBD2
CASTPRGGLQTQYF
TGCGCCAGCACGCCACGGGGGGGCCTCCAGACCCAGTACTTC
>TRBJ2-7|TRBV7-5|-|-
CVRSPTYSGASYEQYF
TGTGTCAGAAGCCCTACCTACTCAGGGGCATCCTACGAGCAGTACTTC
>TRBJ2-3|TRBV4-1|-|TRBD2
CASSQDTREAVDTQYF
TGCGCCAGCAGCCAAGATACGCGGGAGGCTGTAGATACGCAGTATTTT
>TRBJ2-1|TRBV2|-|TRBD2
CASMELAGGYNEQFF
TGTGCCAGCATGGAGCTAGCGGGGGGGTACAATGAGCAGTTCTTC
>TRBJ2-5|TRBV15|once|TRBD1
CATSWGQGKMETQYF
TGTGCCACCAGCTGGGGACAGGGGAAGATGGAGACCCAGTACTTC
>TRBJ1-2|TRBV7-2|-|-
CASSLEGGINYGYTF
TGTGCCAGCAGCTTAGAAGGAGGTATTAACTATGGCTACACCTTC
>TRBJ2-1|TRBV18|-|-
CASSPQGQDNEQFF
TGTGCCAGCTCACCCCAGGGGCAGGACAATGAGCAGTTCTTC
>TRBJ2-7|TRBV7-3|-|-
CASRIVLGLHYEQYF
TGTGCCAGCAGAATCGTCTTGGGGCTCCATTACGAGCAGTACTTC
>TRBJ2-3|TRBV29-1|-|TRBD2
CSVEELAGADTQYF
TGCAGCGTTGAAGAGCTAGCGGGGGCAGATACGCAGTATTTT
>TRBJ1-1|TRBV7-9|-|TRBD1
CASSVKGAGAFF
TGTGCCAGCAGCGTAAAGGGGGCCGGGGCTTTCTTT
>TRBJ2-1|TRBV2|-|TRBD2
CASQVAGYNEQFF
TGTGCCAGCCAAGTAGCGGGGTACAATGAGCAGTTCTTC
>TRBJ2-7|TRBV5-1|-|TRBD1
CASNPRDRGAYEQYF
TGCGCCAGCAACCCCCGGGACAGGGGTGCCTACGAGCAGTACTTC